This T cell receptor beta chain was sequenced in a study of early T cells in non-severe SARS-CoV-2 infection (dated by TCRdb to 2020 to 2023). Study-level background: Because TCR sequencing was done on bulk RNA from unsorted whole blood, the alpha and beta chains could not be paired.

This was a case-control study nested in a cohort of healthcare workers in London, UK, who had nasopharyngeal swab PCR tests and blood samples taken every week. Between 23 and 31 March 2020, the week of the UK lockdown, healthcare workers were enrolled and then followed up weekly for as long as 16 weeks. A total of 15 residues make up the CDR3, ends included. Only the CDR3 region is kept as DNA, spanning 45 bases read in frame from base 1. Ends trimmed: V by 4 bases, J by 5 bases; bases unmatched to a gene: 11. Reading the germline V gene gives CDR1 SNHLY and CDR2 FYNNEI. The library was produced with 5' RACE. The sequencing machine was a NextSeq 500. To correct for sequencing error and PCR bias, the TCR library protocol tagged individual cDNA molecules with unique molecular identifiers. TCR alpha and beta chains were both sequenced, and the abundances of alpha and beta sequences in each sample were closely correlated with each other. The authors processed their data as follows. Decombinator V4 was used to annotate TCR sequences for V gene, J gene and CDR3. TCRs were defined as expanded if a significant change between any two time points was detected under a Poisson model with p below 0.0001. TCR abundances were normalised to the total number of TCRs sequenced per sample and expressed as counts per million. TRAV1-2 paired with TRAJ12, TRAJ20 or TRAJ33 defined MAIT TCRs, while TRAV10 paired with TRAJ18 defined iNKT TCRs. VDJdb, accessed on 1 November 2021, was searched for TCRs annotated for CMV, EBV and SARS-CoV-2, and TCRs annotated for more than one antigen were excluded. TCRdb itself trimmed the public reads at Q25 with fastp, ran MiXCR and retained productive beta chains. CDR3 protein sequences are deduplicated, and each keeps its most common genes and DNA. The V and J calls and clone size come from TCRdb's table, not from the authors' own analysis. This sample is represented by over 25,000 distinct CDR3 sequences; around 5.9% of them were singletons. Together, the top ten hold over 0.9% of the sample.

A remark on this clonotype: The target of this receptor is not known. A much larger clone lies one base from this, so it may be a read error. A read error is likely, as this CDR3 ends without the conserved phenylalanine or tryptophan.

What the study reported, not specific to this receptor: Matching against VDJdb was skewed toward anti-spike CD8 responses, likely underestimated virus-specific expansions, and missed private and CD4 specificities.

Sequencing was performed on whole blood. The receptor comes from an adult who was a healthcare worker with PCR-confirmed SARS-CoV-2 infection or an uninfected control (not recorded which). The chain links TRBV2 with TRBJ2-7; 7 central nucleotides agree with TRBD2. The DNA sequence is as follows: TGTGCCAGCAGTGTAGGAAGCGGGGCTTACGACGAGCAGTACTAC. This codes for CASSVGSGAYDEQYY.